Listed below are T cell receptor beta chains from one sample, sequenced in a study of identical twins. TCRdb re-analysed the 5' RACE reads in MiXCR, keeping a single row per CDR3 protein. The data hold a few hundred thousand distinct CDR3 sequences, with nearly 15% observed a single time. The sample was also reused in another study, on yellow fever vaccine responses in identical twins.

The sample was CD4+ T cells sorted from blood. All receptors come from a woman aged 18-29 years in good health. The CDR3 runs from the conserved cysteine through the conserved F or W.

v_call: TRBV9
cdr3_length: 17
j_call: TRBJ1-6
cdr3_aa: CASSANPPGGWDSPLHF

v_call: TRBV20-1
cdr3_length: 14
j_call: TRBJ2-7
cdr3_aa: CSARRLAGGPGQYF

v_call: TRBV20-1
cdr3_length: 15
j_call: TRBJ2-3
cdr3_aa: CSAPRTSGRTDTQYF

v_call: TRBV10-2
cdr3_length: 16
j_call: TRBJ2-5
cdr3_aa: CASSDNGGGGQETQYF

v_call: TRBV5-1
cdr3_length: 16
j_call: TRBJ2-1
cdr3_aa: CASSLTTSGGSYEQFF

v_call: TRBV6-1
cdr3_length: 15
j_call: TRBJ2-3
cdr3_aa: CASSEDWLRTDTQYF

v_call: TRBV5-4
cdr3_length: 15
j_call: TRBJ2-1
cdr3_aa: CASSLARIGHNEQFF

v_call: TRBV28
cdr3_length: 16
j_call: TRBJ2-5
cdr3_aa: CASSLRSWGGRETQYF

v_call: TRBV5-5
cdr3_length: 14
j_call: TRBJ2-2
cdr3_aa: CASSWGQGPGELFF

v_call: TRBV20-1
cdr3_length: 13
j_call: TRBJ2-5
cdr3_aa: CSQVSGAGETQYF

v_call: TRBV7-9
cdr3_length: 15
j_call: TRBJ2-2
cdr3_aa: CASSLGTGTTGELFF

v_call: TRBV5-1
cdr3_length: 14
j_call: TRBJ1-1
cdr3_aa: CASSFDTANTEAFF

v_call: TRBV10-3
cdr3_length: 13
j_call: TRBJ2-5
cdr3_aa: CAISTGQEETQYF

v_call: TRBV12-3/TRBV12-4
cdr3_length: 8
j_call: TRBJ1-1
cdr3_aa: CASSVAFF

v_call: TRBV5-1
cdr3_length: 15
j_call: TRBJ2-7
cdr3_aa: CASSPGEGRAYEQYF

v_call: TRBV20-1
cdr3_length: 15
j_call: TRBJ2-1
cdr3_aa: CSASPPSGGRNEQFF

v_call: TRBV10-3
cdr3_length: 17
j_call: TRBJ2-6
cdr3_aa: CAISEASGNSGANVLTF

v_call: TRBV6-1
cdr3_length: 14
j_call: TRBJ1-6
cdr3_aa: CASSPPSSNSPLHF

v_call: TRBV5-1
cdr3_length: 15
j_call: TRBJ1-1
cdr3_aa: CASSAGQNMNTEAFF

v_call: TRBV23-1
cdr3_length: 15
j_call: TRBJ2-5
cdr3_aa: CASKSGTGAKETQYF

v_call: TRBV11-1
cdr3_length: 18
j_call: TRBJ2-2
cdr3_aa: CASSPSDRISANTGELFF

v_call: TRBV12-3/TRBV12-4
cdr3_length: 15
j_call: TRBJ2-7
cdr3_aa: CASSSSVGSSQKQYF

v_call: TRBV15
cdr3_length: 14
j_call: TRBJ2-1
cdr3_aa: CATSKRTSGTEQFF

v_call: TRBV7-9
cdr3_length: 16
j_call: TRBJ1-1
cdr3_aa: CASSFSAGTMKTEAFF

v_call: TRBV3-1
cdr3_length: 15
j_call: TRBJ2-3
cdr3_aa: CASSQGPGLMDTQYF

v_call: TRBV5-1
cdr3_length: 14
j_call: TRBJ1-2
cdr3_aa: CASSSGQGVYGYTF

v_call: TRBV9
cdr3_length: 15
j_call: TRBJ1-4
cdr3_aa: CASSVAGTRGEKLFF

v_call: TRBV9
cdr3_length: 14
j_call: TRBJ2-1
cdr3_aa: CASSVQAGGDEQFF

v_call: TRBV9
cdr3_length: 15
j_call: TRBJ1-2
cdr3_aa: CASSEGTGGIYGYTF

v_call: TRBV11-2
cdr3_length: 18
j_call: TRBJ2-7
cdr3_aa: CASSHSGTSGIGSYEQYF

v_call: TRBV20-1
cdr3_length: 13
j_call: TRBJ2-4
cdr3_aa: CSAREGRENIQYF

v_call: TRBV12-3/TRBV12-4
cdr3_length: 14
j_call: TRBJ1-3
cdr3_aa: CASRSRVSGNTIYF